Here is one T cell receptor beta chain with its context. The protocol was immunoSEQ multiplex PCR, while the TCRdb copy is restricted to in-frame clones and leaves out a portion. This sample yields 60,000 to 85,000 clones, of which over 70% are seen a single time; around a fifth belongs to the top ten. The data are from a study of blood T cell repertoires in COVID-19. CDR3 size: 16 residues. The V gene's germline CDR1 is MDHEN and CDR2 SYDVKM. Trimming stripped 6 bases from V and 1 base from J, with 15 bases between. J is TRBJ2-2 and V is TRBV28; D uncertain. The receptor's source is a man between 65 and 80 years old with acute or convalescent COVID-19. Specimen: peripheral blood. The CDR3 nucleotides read TGTGCCAGCAGACCGTCCGGCGGCCTGAACACCGGGGAGCTGTTTTTT. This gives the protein CASRPSGGLNTGELFF.